A single sample gave rise to the 8 T cell receptor beta chains below, sequenced in a study of patients and donors after allogeneic stem cell transplantation. A single record per CDR3 protein comes from TCRdb applying MiXCR to the RT-PCR reads. The sample includes fewer than 500,000 distinct CDR3 sequences, 16% of them seen just once. Material: blood, either unsorted or a sorted T cell fraction (not recorded which). The receptor source for this set is a human donor who was either an allogeneic HSCT recipient or a stem cell or donor lymphocyte infusion donor (not recorded which). It is not recorded whose cells these are; they may come from a transplant donor.

This clonotype has just a few counts. The chain couples TRBV12-5 to TRBJ2-4; D not resolved. The germline gives CDR1 LGHNT, CDR2 FRNRAP. This CDR3 has 10 residues. CDR3 residues: CATYRNIQYF. CDR3 DNA: TGTGCAACTTACAGAAACATTCAGTACTTC.

This clonotype turned up a few times. The rearrangement joins TRBV7-9 to TRBJ1-2; D not resolved. In germline, CDR1 is SEHNR, CDR2 FQNEAQ (reference sequence). The CDR3 length is 13 residues. Trimming pared 7 bases from V and 8 bases from J, leaving 17 bases between. The CDR3 nucleotides read TGTGCCAGCACCACGAACAGCCGGGCCGGCTACACCTTC. This sequence encodes CASTTNSRAGYTF. The entire variable domain, with the rest obtained from reference TRBV7-9 and TRBJ1-2, is as follows: DTGVSQNPRHKITKRGQNVTFRCDPISEHNRLYWYRQTLGQGPEFLTYFQNEAQLEKSRLLSDRFSAERPKGSFSTLEIQRTEQGDSAMYLCASTTNSRAGYTFGSGTRLTVV.

This clonotype has only a few counts. This chain uses TRBV25-1 with TRBJ2-1, with TRBD1 identical over 7 bases. Germline-derived CDR1 and CDR2 are MGHDK and SYGVNS. CDR3 length equals 19 residues. Trimming removed 5 bases from V and 3 bases from J; junction bases left unmatched: 19. CDR3 sequence (DNA): TGTGCCAGCAGTCAAGGGACAGCGCGCCCAGTGTTGAACTACAATGAGCAGTTCTTC. Amino acids: CASSQGTARPVLNYNEQFF. Based on the CDR3 plus reference TRBV25-1 and TRBJ2-1, the full variable domain is EADIYQTPRYLVIGTGKKITLECSQTMGHDKMYWYQQDPGMELHLIHYSYGVNSTEKGDLSSESTVSRIRTEHFPLTLESARPSHTSQYLCASSQGTARPVLNYNEQFFGPGTRLTVL.

The J gene is TRBJ2-4, the V gene TRBV3-1; D is perhaps TRBD1 or TRBD2 (6 bases each). The germline V gene has CDR1 LGHDT and CDR2 YNNKEL (reference sequence). The CDR3 spans 16 residues. V lost 4 bases and J lost 5, with 18 bases in between. CDR3 bases: TGTGCCAGCAGCCTCGGTAGGGGGGTCGTGGAAAACATTCAGTACTTC. It codes for CASSLGRGVVENIQYF.

This chain links TRBV4-2 with TRBJ2-2; TRBD1 is a possible D gene (6 bases). The length of the CDR3 is 15 residues. Germline CDR1 is LGHNA and CDR2 is YNFKEQ. V was pared by 1 base and J by 3 bases, with 9 bases between. CDR3 in amino acids: CASSQVGADTGELFF. DNA for the CDR3: TGTGCCAGCAGCCAAGTGGGGGCCGACACCGGGGAGCTGTTTTTT.

This clonotype was counted only a few times. The gene calls are TRBV9 and TRBJ2-5, with 10 bases that match TRBD2. The ends lost 4 bases at V and 2 bases at J; junction bases unmatched: 14. Germline V lookup: CDR1 SGDLS, CDR2 YYNGEE. The CDR3 contains 18 residues. The CDR3 nucleotides are TGTGCCAGCAGCTCACCCCGGGCTAGCGGGGGCCAACAAGAGACCCAGTACTTC. This codes for CASSSPRASGGQQETQYF.

V usage is TRBV12-3 or TRBV12-4 and J usage is TRBJ2-5, with 7 nucleotides matching TRBD1. The CDR3 is 15 residues long. The V and J ends lost 6 bases and 0 bases, in that order; junction bases with no gene match: 7. CDR3 region: CASRYEGQYQETQYF. CDR3 coding DNA: TGTGCCAGCAGGTACGAGGGACAGTACCAAGAGACCCAGTACTTC.

The chain is built from TRBV20-1 and TRBJ1-4; D is unresolved. Looked up from germline, CDR1 is DFQATT and CDR2 is SNEGSKA (reference sequence). V was shortened by 0 bases and J by 0 bases, with 11 bases between the two germline ends. This CDR3 has 16 amino acids. The CDR3, as DNA: TGCAGTGCTAGAGACCGGACGCATGCAACTAATGAAAAACTGTTTTTT. It is translated as CSARDRTHATNEKLFF.